A selection of T cell receptor beta chains follows, all from one sample in a study of OX40 agonist ivuxolimab in advanced cancers. The assay was immunoSEQ multiplex PCR, and TCRdb's table has in-frame clones only and misses some. The table includes 55,000 to 65,000 clones, roughly four fifths detected once. This material consisted of CD4+ or CD8+ T cells sorted from blood, taken in a trial of the OX40 agonist ivuxolimab. Receptors originate from an adult with an advanced solid tumor such as melanoma, head and neck, liver or kidney cancer. Both conserved end residues are part of each CDR3. D genes are given only for firm matches. Clone size, where shown, is once, few, many, or a class for clones that have expanded.

clone_size | d_call | j_call | v_call | cdr3_aa | cdr3_nt
NA | NA | TRBJ2-5 | TRBV6-1 | CASSWETQYF | TGTGCCAGCAGTTGGGAGACCCAGTACTTC
NA | TRBD2 | TRBJ2-7 | TRBV29-1 | CSVVSGTGEQYF | TGCAGCGTTGTTAGCGGGACGGGCGAGCAGTACTTC
NA | NA | TRBJ1-1 | TRBV18 | CASSPRLEGWGTEAFF | TGTGCCAGCTCACCAAGGTTGGAGGGTTGGGGCACTGAAGCTTTCTTT
NA | NA | TRBJ2-5 | TRBV5-4 | CASSLKSGGETQYF | TGTGCCAGCAGCTTGAAATCAGGCGGGGAGACCCAGTACTTC
NA | TRBD1 | TRBJ1-4 | TRBV5-5 | CASSSDRGLEKLFF | TGTGCCAGCAGCTCTGACAGGGGACTTGAAAAACTGTTTTTT
once | NA | TRBJ2-7 | TRBV18 | CASSLTQGPPHEQYF | TGTGCCAGCTCACTCACACAGGGTCCTCCCCACGAGCAGTACTTC
NA | NA | TRBJ2-6 | TRBV10-1 | CASSGWGATGANVLTF | TGCGCCAGCAGTGGTTGGGGGGCCACTGGGGCCAACGTCCTGACTTTC
NA | NA | TRBJ2-1 | TRBV9 | CASSVGGGGVNEQFF | TGTGCCAGCAGCGTAGGGGGAGGGGGGGTCAATGAGCAGTTCTTC
NA | TRBD2 | TRBJ2-5 | TRBV6-1 | CASSGTSGREQYF | TGTGCCAGCAGCGGGACTAGCGGGAGAGAACAGTACTTC
NA | NA | TRBJ2-3 | TRBV18 | CASSPEETDTQYF | TGTGCCAGCTCACCCGAGGAAACAGATACGCAGTATTTT
few | NA | TRBJ2-5 | TRBV6-5 | CASSSLRTQYF | TGTGCCAGCAGCTCACTTCGGACCCAGTACTTC
few | NA | TRBJ2-7 | TRBV27 | CASSPGAAGNYEQYF | TGTGCCAGCAGTCCTGGTGCAGCGGGTAACTACGAGCAGTACTTC
NA | NA | TRBJ1-3 | TRBV6-5 | CASRRGGSGNTIYF | TGTGCCAGCAGGAGGGGGGGGAGTGGAAACACCATATATTTT
NA | NA | TRBJ1-2 | TRBV5-6 | CASSLESYGYTF | TGTGCCAGCAGCTTGGAATCCTATGGCTACACCTTC
NA | TRBD2 | TRBJ2-2 | TRBV7-3 | CASSSTGGVSGELFF | TGTGCCAGCAGCTCAACCGGGGGGGTTTCCGGGGAGCTGTTTTTT
NA | NA | TRBJ2-7 | TRBV15 | CATSRIPRLGEEQYF | TGTGCCACCAGCAGAATCCCTCGGTTGGGGGAAGAGCAGTACTTC
NA | NA | TRBJ2-5 | TRBV7-3 | CASSPKQGWWETQYF | TGTGCCAGCAGCCCGAAACAGGGTTGGTGGGAGACCCAGTACTTC
NA | NA | TRBJ2-1 | TRBV5-8 | CASSTVGRGNEGQFF | TGTGCCAGCAGCACCGTCGGACGGGGAAATGAAGGGCAGTTCTTC
NA | NA | TRBJ2-7 | TRBV5-1 | CASRNRASSYEQYF | TGCGCCAGCAGGAATCGCGCAAGCTCCTACGAGCAGTACTTC
few | TRBD1 | TRBJ1-6 | TRBV4-1 | CASSQDRITPLHF | TGCGCCAGCAGCCAGGACAGGATAACACCCCTCCACTTT
NA | TRBD1 | TRBJ1-5 | TRBV4-2 | CASSQTGQSNQPQHF | TGTGCCAGCAGCCAGACGGGACAGAGCAATCAGCCCCAGCATTTT
NA | TRBD2 | TRBJ2-7 | TRBV30 | CAWIGGGTYEQYF | TGTGCCTGGATTGGGGGGGGGACCTACGAGCAGTACTTC